The next 14 T cell receptor beta chains were all read from a single sample in a study of coeliac disease. Only in-frame clones appear in the TCRdb table, and some are missing; sequencing was by immunoSEQ multiplex PCR. Among roughly 7,000 clones listed, 55% to 75% were seen once. Sequencing used lamina propria lymphocytes from the gut. The origin of the receptors is a man under 40 with celiac disease.

This chain uses TRBV9 with TRBJ2-3, with a tentative D call TRBD2 (7 bases). The CDR3 has 14 residues. Trimming shortened V by 2 bases and J by 5 bases, and 12 bases separated the two germline ends. Germline loops: CDR1 SGDLS, CDR2 YYNGEE. Here the CDR3 reads CASSVGGPGDTQYF. The CDR3, as DNA: TGTGCCAGCAGCGTCGGGGGGCCCGGAGATACGCAGTATTTT. Variable domain in full (rest from reference TRBV9 and TRBJ2-3): DSGVTQTPKHLITATGQRVTLRCSPRSGDLSVYWYQQSLDQGLQFLIQYYNGEERAKGNILERFSAQQFPDLHSELNLSSLELGDSALYFCASSVGGPGDTQYFGPGTRLTVL.

V gene TRBV29-1 combines with J gene TRBJ2-1; D gene unclear. Trimming removed 2 bases from V and 5 bases from J, with 4 bases in between. Germline V gene lookup returns CDR1 SQVTM and CDR2 ANQGSEA. This CDR3 region has 11 residues. CDR3 DNA sequence: TGCAGCGTTGAATCAGACAATGAGCAGTTCTTC. Translated: CSVESDNEQFF.

The V and J genes are TRBV18 and TRBJ2-1; the match to TRBD2 covers 11 bases. The CDR3 is 16 amino acids. The V gene end was trimmed by 1 base and the J gene end by 4 bases; junction bases not matched to a gene: 3. Germline loops: CDR1 KGHSH, CDR2 LQKENI. CDR3 coding DNA: TGTGCCAGCTCACCACAGCCTAGCGGGGGGTACAATGAGCAGTTCTTC. Encoded protein: CASSPQPSGGYNEQFF.

The chain links TRBV28 to TRBJ1-2; 8 nucleotides agree with TRBD1. The CDR3 sequence is 13 residues long. Germline lookup yields CDR1 MDHEN and CDR2 SYDVKM. Unmatched junction bases numbered 1, after V lost 5 bases and J lost 2 bases. CDR3 DNA: TGTGCCAGCAGTCGGACAGGGAACTATGGCTACACCTTC. Its translation is CASSRTGNYGYTF.

The chain has TRBV11-2 and TRBJ2-5; D gene uncertain. The CDR3 sequence is 15 residues long. Germline V gene data show CDR1 as SGHAT and CDR2 as FQNNGV. Trimming left V 0 bases short and J 2 bases short, with 10 bases between. The CDR3 DNA reads as TGTGCCAGCAGCTTAGATAGCACGAATCAAGAGACCCAGTACTTC. It translates to CASSLDSTNQETQYF.

This clone has only a few counts. This rearrangement joins TRBV2 to TRBJ2-7; D is perhaps TRBD2 (6 bases). The CDR3 has 14 amino acids. Germline CDR1 SNHLY, CDR2 FYNNEI. The V and J ends lost 3 bases and 4 bases respectively, with 13 bases between them. Written as DNA, the CDR3 is TGTGCCAGCAGTGACCGGGCGGGACTTTACGAGCAGTACTTC. It specifies CASSDRAGLYEQYF.

The chain combines TRBV6-1 with TRBJ1-6; D is perhaps TRBD1 (6 bases). Trimming left V 4 bases short and J 6 bases short, with 13 bases between. This CDR3 has 15 amino acids. Germline V lookup: CDR1 MNHNS, CDR2 SASEGT. CDR3 sequence (DNA): TGTGCCAGCAGTGCCTCAGGGGCTTCTAATTCACCCCTCCACTTT. It is translated as CASSASGASNSPLHF.

The genes are TRBV11-1 and TRBJ1-4; unclear D gene. CDR3 length: 15 amino acids. The germline gives CDR1 SGHAT, CDR2 FQDESV (reference sequence). Trimming cost V 2 bases and J 0 bases, with 7 bases left between them. The CDR3 region has the DNA TGTGCCAGCAGCTTACACACGCCAACTAATGAAAAACTGTTTTTT. Translation: CASSLHTPTNEKLFF.

This chain joins TRBV14 and TRBJ2-1; maybe TRBD1 (6 bases). Trimming stripped 1 base from V and 3 bases from J, with 7 bases between. This CDR3 contains 14 residues. Germline V gives CDR1 SGHDN, CDR2 FVKESK. CDR3 nucleotide sequence: TGTGCCAGCAGCCAAGGGGGGCTCTACAATGAGCAGTTCTTC. Its translation is CASSQGGLYNEQFF.

The chain carries TRBV7-8 and TRBJ1-2, with 8 positions matching TRBD1. The CDR3 contains 15 residues. J gave up 4 bases and V 9 bases, and 13 bases lay outside the gene matches. Per the germline V gene, CDR1 is SGHVS and CDR2 is FQNEAQ. The CDR3 loop reads CASSSRGQEIYGYTF. The CDR3 region has the DNA TGTGCCAGTTCTTCCAGGGGGCAGGAGATCTATGGCTACACCTTC.

This chain uses TRBV7-2 with TRBJ2-5, with a tentative D call TRBD2 (6 bases). V lost 5 bases and J lost 3, with 16 bases in between. Germline V gene lookup returns CDR1 SGHTA and CDR2 FQGNSA. The CDR3 is 15 residues long. The CDR3 nucleotides are TGTGCCAGCAGCCGCCTTGGGACTTCGGAAGAGACCCAGTACTTC. This translates into CASSRLGTSEETQYF.

The chain combines TRBV27 with TRBJ2-5; 9 nucleotides match TRBD2. Per the germline V gene, CDR1 is MNHEY and CDR2 is SMNVEV (reference sequence). This CDR3 has 14 amino acids. V lost 7 bases, J lost 4 bases, and 7 bases stayed unmatched. CDR3 coding DNA: TGTGCCAGCAAAATCATAGCGGGGGCAGAGACCCAGTACTTC. Translated: CASKIIAGAETQYF.

The chain is built from TRBV7-9 and TRBJ2-7; no clear D gene. With 5 bases removed from V and 1 base from J, the gap between germline ends came to 21 bases. This CDR3 comprises 17 residues. The germline CDR1 and CDR2 sequences are SEHNR and FQNEAQ (reference sequence). In nucleotides, the CDR3 is TGTGCCAGCAGCCCAGCAGGCACCTACCTCATATCCTACGAGCAGTACTTC. It codes for CASSPAGTYLISYEQYF. The full variable domain, in which reference TRBV7-9 and TRBJ2-7 provide the parts outside the CDR3, is DTGVSQNPRHKITKRGQNVTFRCDPISEHNRLYWYRQTLGQGPEFLTYFQNEAQLEKSRLLSDRFSAERPKGSFSTLEIQRTEQGDSAMYLCASSPAGTYLISYEQYFGPGTRLTVT.

This rearrangement joins TRBV6-1 to TRBJ1-2, with D perhaps matching TRBD1 (5 bases). Germline V gene lookup returns CDR1 MNHNS and CDR2 SASEGT. This CDR3 is built from 15 residues. V shed 11 bases and J shed 1 base, with 20 bases lying between them. CDR3 in DNA: TGTGCCGTGTCCTATCCGGACACCGGTAACTATGGCTACACCTTC. Amino acid sequence: CAVSYPDTGNYGYTF.